The rows below give T cell receptor beta chains drawn from one sample of a study of T cells after yellow fever vaccination. TCRdb used MiXCR to reprocess the 5' RACE reads, holding one entry per CDR3 protein. This repertoire shows some 120,000 distinct CDR3 sequences, roughly 8.9% found once; its top ten account for about 25%. The specimen comprised CD8+ T cells sorted from PBMCs, sampled 45 days after the yellow fever booster vaccination. The receptor source for this set is a man in his thirties or forties who received the YFV17D yellow fever vaccine. Both conserved end residues are part of each CDR3. D genes are given only for firm matches. Clone size, where shown, is once, few, many, or a class for clones that have expanded.

d_call	v_call	clone_size	j_call	cdr3_aa	cdr3_nt
TRBD1	TRBV29-1	many	TRBJ2-2	CSVEWPGTGGAGELFF	TGCAGCGTTGAATGGCCCGGGACAGGGGGAGCCGGGGAGCTGTTTTTT
TRBD1	TRBV24-1	.	TRBJ1-2	CATSDWTGGPYGYTF	TGTGCCACCAGTGATTGGACAGGCGGACCTTATGGCTACACCTTC
.	TRBV30	many	TRBJ2-7	CAWSTVNYEQYF	TGTGCCTGGAGTACCGTGAACTACGAGCAGTACTTC
.	TRBV20-1	many	TRBJ2-7	CSARASRYEQYF	TGCAGTGCTAGAGCTAGTAGGTACGAGCAGTACTTC
TRBD2	TRBV29-1	many	TRBJ2-1	CSGTSSPNEQFF	TGTTCCGGGACTAGCTCTCCCAATGAGCAGTTCTTC
TRBD1	TRBV9	many	TRBJ2-2	CASSPGGGELFF	TGTGCCAGCAGCCCAGGGGGTGGGGAGCTGTTTTTT
TRBD2	TRBV20-1	many	TRBJ2-1	CSASRTSGSEGEQFF	TGCAGTGCTAGCCGAACTAGCGGGAGTGAGGGTGAGCAGTTCTTC
TRBD2	TRBV29-1	few	TRBJ2-1	CSVEGGLAADNEQFF	TGCAGCGTTGAAGGGGGACTAGCGGCTGACAATGAGCAGTTCTTC
.	TRBV30	.	TRBJ2-1	CAWDDSEQFF	TGTGCCTGGGATGATAGTGAGCAGTTCTTC
.	TRBV7-9	.	TRBJ1-5	CASSLGAGFDQPQHF	TGTGCCAGCAGCCTCGGCGCAGGGTTCGATCAGCCCCAGCATTTT
TRBD1	TRBV27	few	TRBJ2-7	CASSLLGGQGVYEQYF	TGTGCCAGCAGTCTCCTCGGGGGACAGGGGGTTTACGAGCAGTACTTC
TRBD2	TRBV9	many	TRBJ2-1	CASSFKRERGNEQFF	TGTGCCAGCAGCTTCAAGCGGGAGCGCGGCAATGAGCAGTTCTTC
.	TRBV29-1	many	TRBJ1-1	CSVLVTEAFF	TGCAGCGTTTTGGTCACTGAAGCTTTCTTT
.	TRBV25-1	many	TRBJ1-1	CASSVGVVTEAFF	TGTGCCAGCAGTGTCGGAGTGGTCACTGAAGCTTTCTTT
TRBD1	TRBV12-3/TRBV12-4	many	TRBJ1-5	CASSFERDREGKPQHF	TGTGCCAGCAGTTTTGAAAGGGACAGGGAAGGCAAGCCCCAGCATTTT
.	TRBV27	.	TRBJ2-1	CASSLPGSGNEQFF	TGTGCCAGCAGTTTACCCGGGAGTGGGAATGAGCAGTTCTTC
TRBD2	TRBV6-2/TRBV6-3	few	TRBJ2-1	CASSYRASGVTYNEQFF	TGTGCCAGCAGTTACAGGGCTAGCGGGGTTACCTACAATGAGCAGTTCTTC
.	TRBV5-1	many	TRBJ2-1	CASSPGLELYNEQFF	TGCGCCAGCAGCCCCGGGTTGGAGCTCTACAATGAGCAGTTCTTC
TRBD2	TRBV3-1	many	TRBJ2-7	CASSQVVTSGIAEQYF	TGTGCCAGCAGCCAAGTTGTTACTAGCGGGATCGCCGAGCAGTACTTC
.	TRBV10-3	many	TRBJ2-7	CAISESGDEQYF	TGTGCCATCAGTGAGTCTGGGGACGAGCAGTACTTC
.	TRBV11-2	many	TRBJ2-3	CASSSPLDTQYF	TGTGCCAGCAGCTCCCCCCTGGATACGCAGTATTTT
TRBD2	TRBV5-1	.	TRBJ2-1	CASSGGLGGRRNEQFF	TGCGCCAGCAGCGGAGGGCTTGGCGGGAGGCGGAATGAGCAGTTCTTC
TRBD2	TRBV7-9	few	TRBJ2-5	CASSLPGGPETQYF	TGTGCCAGCAGCTTACCGGGAGGGCCGGAGACCCAGTACTTC
.	TRBV12-3/TRBV12-4	.	TRBJ2-4	CASSFWVGDGGPKNIQYF	TGTGCCAGCAGTTTCTGGGTTGGGGATGGAGGGCCTAAAAACATTCAGTACTTC